The 2 T cell receptor beta chains below all came from one sample that was sequenced in a study of OX40 agonist ivuxolimab in advanced cancers. Data came from immunoSEQ multiplex PCR; TCRdb stores just in-frame clones and leaves some out. The sample lists 70,000 to 95,000 clones; 80% to 95% were seen once. The material was CD4+ or CD8+ T cells sorted from blood, obtained in a trial of the OX40 agonist ivuxolimab. The origin of the receptors is an adult with an advanced solid tumor such as melanoma, head and neck, liver or kidney cancer.

The gene calls are TRBV27 and TRBJ2-1, with 11 nucleotides matching TRBD1. Trimming cost V 2 bases and J 9 bases; bases outside gene matches: 9. The CDR3 runs 16 residues. The germline gives CDR1 MNHEY, CDR2 SMNVEV (reference sequence). CDR3 residues: CASSLRGQGAKVEQFF. The CDR3 coding sequence is TGTGCCAGCAGTTTACGCGGACAGGGGGCTAAGGTTGAGCAGTTCTTC.

This clone occurred a few times. V usage is TRBV6-1 and J usage is TRBJ2-1, with TRBD2 matching over 12 bases. Germline CDR1 reads MNHNS; CDR2 reads SASEGT. This CDR3 region has 17 residues. J was trimmed by 8 bases and V by 3 bases; bases with no gene match: 11. The CDR3 bases are TGTGCCAGCAGTGACCAGCCCGGAGGACTAGCGGGGTATGAGCAGTTCTTC. It codes for CASSDQPGGLAGYEQFF.